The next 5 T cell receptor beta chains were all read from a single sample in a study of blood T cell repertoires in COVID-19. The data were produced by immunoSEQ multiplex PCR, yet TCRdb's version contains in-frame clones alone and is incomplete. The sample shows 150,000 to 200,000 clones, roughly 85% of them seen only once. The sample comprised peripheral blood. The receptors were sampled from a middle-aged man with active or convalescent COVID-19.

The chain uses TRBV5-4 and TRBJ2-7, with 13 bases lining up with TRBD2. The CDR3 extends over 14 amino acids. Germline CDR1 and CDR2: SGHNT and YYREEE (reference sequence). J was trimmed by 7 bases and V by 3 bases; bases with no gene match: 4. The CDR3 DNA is TGTGCCAGCAGCTCGGGACTAGCGGGGCGGGAGCAGTACTTC. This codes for CASSSGLAGREQYF.

Here the CDR3 reads CASSASSGGGTDTQYF. CDR3 in DNA: TGCGCCAGCAGCGCTTCTAGCGGGGGGGGCACAGATACGCAGTATTTT. The chain employs TRBV4-1 and TRBJ2-3; TRBD2 matches at 12 bases. The germline V gene encodes CDR1 MGHRA and CDR2 YSYEKL. V trimming: 5 bases; J trimming: 1 base; junction bases outside the gene matches: 4. This CDR3 comprises 16 residues.

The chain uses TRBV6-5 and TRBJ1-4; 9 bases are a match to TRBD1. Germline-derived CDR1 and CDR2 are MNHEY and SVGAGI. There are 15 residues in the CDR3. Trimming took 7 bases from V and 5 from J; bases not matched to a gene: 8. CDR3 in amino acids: CASIRDRAFNEKLFF. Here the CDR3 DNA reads TGTGCCAGCATCCGGGACAGGGCGTTCAATGAAAAACTGTTTTTT.

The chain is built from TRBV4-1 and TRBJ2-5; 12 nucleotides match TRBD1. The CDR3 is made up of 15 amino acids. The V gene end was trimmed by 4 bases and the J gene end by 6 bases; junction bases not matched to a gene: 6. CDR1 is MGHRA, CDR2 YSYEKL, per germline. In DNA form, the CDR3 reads TGCGCCAGCAGCCTAGGGACAGGGGGCCTAAAGACCCAGTACTTC. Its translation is CASSLGTGGLKTQYF.

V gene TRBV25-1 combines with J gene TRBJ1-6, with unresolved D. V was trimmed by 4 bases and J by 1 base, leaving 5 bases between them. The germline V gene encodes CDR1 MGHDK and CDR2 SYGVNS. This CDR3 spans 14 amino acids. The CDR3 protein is CASSGRSYNSPLHF. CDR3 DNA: TGTGCCAGCAGTGGCAGGTCCTATAATTCACCCCTCCACTTT.